This TCR beta chain is from a study of T-cell reconstitution after alpha-beta-depleted transplantation in children. This clonotype has only a few counts. During its preparation, the TCRbeta library received unique molecular identifiers. MiXCR, run by TCRdb on the PCR reads, gives a single entry per CDR3 protein. The profile shows about 480,000 distinct CDR3 sequences, roughly an eighth of them singletons. This CDR3 spans 14 amino acids. V lost 9 bases to trimming and J lost 1 base, with 11 bases between them. Germline V lookup: CDR1 KGHDR, CDR2 SFDVKD. Here the sequenced sample was PBMCs from the stem cell graft donor, taken from the stem cell graft. The TCR comes from a human donor who donated a stem cell graft to a child with combined immunodeficiency. The rearrangement uses TRBV24-1 and TRBJ2-2; no clear D. The CDR3 DNA reads TGTGCCACCGCCCCGTTAGAGAACACCGGGGAGCTGTTTTTT. It is translated as CATAPLENTGELFF.